This is a list of T cell receptor beta chains from one sample in a study of control samples from healthy donors and cancer patients. Using immunoSEQ multiplex PCR, the repertoire was profiled, and TCRdb retains in-frame clones only, with some absent. The sample records approximately 230,000 clones, over 70% being singletons. The specimen was PBMCs. These receptors came from a woman aged 55-70 years with lung cancer. Both conserved end residues are part of each CDR3. D genes are given only for firm matches. Clone size is given for some rows only: seen once, a few or many times, or a class if the clone is expanded.

j_call v_call d_call clone_size cdr3_aa cdr3_nt
TRBJ1-5 TRBV5-1 TRBD1 NA CASSAGTGNQPQHF TGCGCCAGCAGCGCCGGGACAGGCAATCAGCCCCAGCATTTT
TRBJ1-1 TRBV23-1 NA NA CASTKTGLNTEAFF TGCGCCAGCACAAAAACAGGGCTGAACACTGAAGCTTTCTTT
TRBJ1-1 TRBV3-1/TRBV3-2 NA once CASSQMQQGEAFF TGTGCCAGCAGTCAAATGCAACAGGGTGAAGCTTTCTTT
TRBJ1-1 TRBV2 TRBD1 NA CASRDKAQGARTEAFF TGTGCCAGCAGAGACAAAGCACAGGGGGCACGGACTGAAGCTTTCTTT
TRBJ2-1 TRBV5-4 NA few CASSLGFGGGGDEQFF TGTGCCAGCAGCTTGGGGTTTGGGGGAGGGGGCGATGAGCAGTTCTTC
TRBJ2-2 TRBV18 NA NA CASSRQGVTGELFF TGTGCCAGCTCACGGCAGGGAGTAACCGGGGAGCTGTTTTTT
TRBJ2-7 TRBV5-1 TRBD1 NA CASSTGGAFYEQYF TGCGCCAGCAGTACAGGGGGCGCTTTCTACGAGCAGTACTTC
TRBJ1-2 TRBV28 NA NA CASRRSDYGYTF TGTGCCAGCAGGAGGTCTGACTATGGCTACACCTTC
TRBJ1-1 TRBV27 NA NA CASSLSAFGGTEAFF TGTGCCAGCAGTTTATCGGCGTTCGGCGGCACTGAAGCTTTCTTT
TRBJ2-5 TRBV2 NA NA CASSEALQETQYF TGTGCCAGCAGTGAAGCCCTCCAAGAGACCCAGTACTTC
TRBJ2-2 TRBV9 NA NA CASSSHPGEAGELFF TGTGCCAGCAGCTCTCACCCTGGGGAGGCCGGGGAGCTGTTTTTT
TRBJ1-1 TRBV9 NA NA CASSVGGSSGTEAFF TGTGCCAGCAGCGTAGGAGGATCAAGCGGGACTGAAGCTTTCTTT
TRBJ1-5 TRBV11-2 NA NA CASSKNRGNQPQHF TGTGCCAGCAGCAAGAACAGGGGCAATCAGCCCCAGCATTTT
TRBJ1-5 TRBV28 NA NA CASSGGAGSKQPQHF TGTGCCAGCAGCGGGGGGGCAGGGTCAAAACAGCCCCAGCATTTT
TRBJ1-1 TRBV7-3 NA NA CASSFSPDTEAFF TGTGCCAGCAGCTTCTCCCCAGACACTGAAGCTTTCTTT
TRBJ1-5 TRBV3-1/TRBV3-2 TRBD1 few CASSQGQSNQPQHF TGTGCCAGCAGCCAGGGACAGTCGAATCAGCCCCAGCATTTT
TRBJ2-1 TRBV27 TRBD2 NA CASSLSGGAEFF TGTGCCAGCAGCCTCAGCGGGGGGGCCGAGTTCTTC
TRBJ2-1 TRBV19 NA NA CASSPGLSSYNEQFF TGTGCCAGTAGTCCGGGACTCAGCTCCTACAATGAGCAGTTCTTC
TRBJ2-5 TRBV6-5 NA NA CASRAPASLQYF TGTGCCAGCAGGGCCCCGGCTAGCCTTCAGTACTTC
TRBJ2-1 TRBV23-1 NA NA CASSQSSETSNYNEQFF TGCGCCAGCAGTCAATCGTCGGAAACTAGCAACTACAATGAGCAGTTCTTC
TRBJ1-6 TRBV5-1 NA few CASMVQPGNSPLHF TGCGCCAGCATGGTGCAGCCCGGTAATTCACCCCTCCACTTT
TRBJ2-2 TRBV6-5 NA NA CASRRTGSSGELFF TGTGCCAGCAGGCGTACAGGGTCTTCCGGGGAGCTGTTTTTT
TRBJ1-1 TRBV12-3/TRBV12-4 NA NA CASSLGLIEAFF TGTGCCAGCAGTTTGGGGCTTATCGAAGCTTTCTTT
TRBJ1-1 TRBV5-1 NA once CASSRAAAPTEAFF TGCGCCAGCTCTAGGGCGGCCGCCCCCACTGAAGCTTTCTTT
TRBJ1-3 TRBV7-9 NA once CASRQDRERHRGNTIYF TGTGCCAGCAGGCAAGACCGGGAACGGCATCGGGGAAACACCATATATTTT
TRBJ2-1 TRBV6-4 TRBD2 NA CASSPTSGYYNEQFF TGTGCCAGCAGTCCGACTAGCGGGTACTACAATGAGCAGTTCTTC
TRBJ1-4 TRBV3-1/TRBV3-2 NA few CASSQGRANEKLFF TGTGCCAGCTCCCAGGGAAGGGCTAATGAAAAACTGTTTTTT
TRBJ1-2 TRBV5-1 NA NA CASSLEGSSYGYTF TGCGCCAGCAGCTTGGAGGGGTCCAGCTATGGCTACACCTTC
TRBJ1-2 TRBV28 NA NA CASRPGTHYGYTF TGTGCCAGCAGGCCCGGGACTCACTATGGCTACACCTTC
TRBJ1-4 TRBV2 NA NA CASRVLGEKLFF TGTGCCAGCAGAGTCCTCGGGGAAAAACTGTTTTTT
TRBJ1-2 TRBV6-5 NA once CASKPGAGGYTF TGTGCCAGCAAGCCGGGGGCTGGTGGCTACACCTTC
TRBJ2-1 TRBV5-4 NA NA CASSNGGLPSSYNEQFF TGTGCCAGCAGCAACGGAGGACTACCGAGCTCCTACAATGAGCAGTTCTTC
TRBJ1-3 TRBV4-1 NA few CASSQDLSRSGNTIYF TGCGCCAGCAGCCAAGATCTGTCCCGCTCTGGAAACACCATATATTTT
TRBJ1-3 TRBV5-1 NA NA CASSLASDGKRTGNTIYF TGCGCCAGCAGCTTGGCCTCGGACGGAAAAAGGACTGGAAACACCATATATTTT
TRBJ2-1 TRBV6-6 TRBD1 NA CASSTRDRGRNEQFF TGTGCCAGCAGTACTCGGGACAGGGGACGAAATGAGCAGTTCTTC
TRBJ2-7 TRBV28 NA NA CASSSGPARQQYF TGTGCCAGCAGTTCCGGACCGGCACGGCAGCAGTACTTC
TRBJ2-3 TRBV7-6 NA NA CASSAPGTAGDTQYF TGTGCCAGCAGCGCCCCCGGGACAGCGGGAGATACGCAGTATTTT
TRBJ1-3 TRBV27 NA NA CASSRPGVPTRKYTIYF TGTGCCAGCAGTCGTCCGGGGGTCCCGACCCGAAAGTACACCATATATTTT
TRBJ1-2 TRBV19 NA NA CASKAPGNYGYTF TGTGCCAGTAAGGCTCCCGGAAACTATGGCTACACCTTC
TRBJ2-2 TRBV6-5 NA NA CASRSGASNTGELFF TGTGCCAGCAGATCCGGGGCCTCGAACACCGGGGAGCTGTTTTTT
TRBJ1-2 TRBV5-4 NA few CASSSPSAASGYTF TGTGCCAGCAGCTCCCCAAGCGCTGCCTCGGGCTACACCTTC
TRBJ1-5 TRBV5-1 TRBD1 NA CASSLGQGGQPQHF TGCGCCAGCAGCTTGGGGCAGGGGGGACAGCCCCAGCATTTT
TRBJ1-4 TRBV5-1 NA NA CASSAQAPNEKLFF TGCGCCAGCAGCGCCCAGGCCCCGAATGAAAAACTGTTTTTT
TRBJ2-7 TRBV5-4 NA NA CASSPTLSQPYEQYF TGTGCCAGCAGCCCGACCTTGAGTCAACCCTACGAGCAGTACTTC
TRBJ1-5 TRBV19 NA once CASSIVGVSNQPQHF TGTGCCAGTAGTATAGTGGGAGTGAGCAATCAGCCCCAGCATTTT
TRBJ2-3 TRBV5-4 TRBD1 NA CASSTGQGLFTDTQYF TGTGCCAGCAGCACAGGACAGGGCCTCTTCACAGATACGCAGTATTTT
TRBJ2-1 TRBV5-1 TRBD2 NA CASSLVSERGREQFF TGCGCCAGCAGCTTGGTTTCGGAGCGGGGGCGTGAGCAGTTCTTC
TRBJ2-7 TRBV2 NA NA CASSASSYEQYF TGTGCCAGCAGTGCAAGCTCCTACGAGCAGTACTTC